Presented here are 14 T cell receptor beta chains from one specimen sequenced in a study of blood T cell repertoires in COVID-19. Generated by immunoSEQ multiplex PCR, the TCRdb table keeps only in-frame clones and is missing some. The table includes 300,000 to 400,000 clones, just over 85% detected once. Sequenced material: PBMCs or T cells enriched from blood (not recorded which). The origin of the receptors is a middle-aged woman with acute COVID-19.

This clone occurred a few times. The chain uses TRBV4-2 and TRBJ2-1, with 8 nucleotides matching TRBD2. The CDR3 runs to 16 residues. The V gene's germline CDR1 is LGHNA and CDR2 YNFKEQ. J lost 3 bases, V lost 4 bases, and 8 bases had no gene match. The DNA for the CDR3 is TGTGCCAGCAGCCCCGAGAGGGCGGGGGGCTACAATGAGCAGTTCTTC. This codes for CASSPERAGGYNEQFF.

J is TRBJ2-1 and V is TRBV3-1 (or the pseudogene TRBV3-2); 9 bases are a match to TRBD1. Trimming removed 5 bases from V and 7 bases from J; junction bases left unmatched: 9. From germline, CDR1 is LGHDT and CDR2 YNNKEL (reference sequence). The CDR3 covers 15 residues. The chain's CDR3 is CASSSTGGGLNEQFF. DNA for the CDR3: TGTGCCAGCAGCTCGACAGGGGGGGGCCTTAATGAGCAGTTCTTC.

The genes are TRBV6-2 or TRBV6-3 and TRBJ1-1, with a tentative D call TRBD1 (5 bases). V was clipped by 6 bases and J by 8 bases, with 10 bases between them. Germline V gene lookup returns CDR1 MNHEY and CDR2 SVGEGT. The CDR3 is made up of 11 amino acids. The CDR3 loop is CASSPAGEAFF. CDR3 bases: TGTGCCAGCAGCCCCGCAGGGGAAGCTTTCTTT.

The chain combines TRBV9 with TRBJ2-7; 7 bases are shared with TRBD1. CDR1 is SGDLS, CDR2 YYNGEE, per germline. Trimming at V came to 0 bases and at J to 3 bases, leaving 6 bases not matched to a gene. The CDR3 has 15 amino acids. This CDR3 is CASSVVPGQYYEQYF. The CDR3, as DNA: TGTGCCAGCAGCGTAGTTCCGGGACAGTACTACGAGCAGTACTTC.

The chain uses TRBV6-2 or TRBV6-3 and TRBJ2-5, with 8 bases identical to TRBD2. CDR1 is MNHEY and CDR2 is SVGEGT in the germline V gene. V lost 2 bases and J lost 4; bases outside the gene matches: 12. The CDR3 runs to 17 residues. The CDR3 loop reads CASSYGVIAGSGETQYF. Here the CDR3 DNA reads TGTGCCAGCAGTTACGGGGTGATAGCGGGATCTGGAGAGACCCAGTACTTC.

CDR3 bases: TGCAGTGCTGACATCTCCTACGAGCAGTACTTC. As protein: CSADISYEQYF. V is TRBV20-1 and J is TRBJ2-7; no firm D call. The CDR3 has 11 residues. V was shortened by 5 bases and J by 0 bases, with 5 bases between the two germline ends. CDR1 is DFQATT, CDR2 SNEGSKA, per germline (reference sequence).

The genes are TRBV13 and TRBJ1-3, with D tentatively TRBD1 (6 bases). Per the germline V gene, CDR1 is PRHDT and CDR2 is FYEKMQ (reference sequence). The ends were cut back, 5 bases at V and 0 bases at J, with 14 bases in the middle. The CDR3 is made up of 16 amino acids. CDR3 protein: CASSPRGQNSGNTIYF. Here the CDR3 DNA reads TGTGCCAGCAGCCCCCGTGGACAGAACTCTGGAAACACCATATATTTT.

The V call is TRBV29-1, the J call TRBJ1-2; 8 bases fit TRBD1. V lost 5 bases to trimming and J lost 13 bases; unmatched junction nucleotides: 12. Germline V gene lookup returns CDR1 SQVTM and CDR2 ANQGSEA. The CDR3 is 12 residues long. The CDR3, as DNA: TGCAGCGTTCTTTCCGGACAGGGATCTTTCACCTTC. It codes for CSVLSGQGSFTF.

The sample holds a few counts of this clone. The gene calls are TRBV9 and TRBJ2-3; TRBD2 matches 10 bases. Germline-derived CDR1 and CDR2 are SGDLS and YYNGEE. The CDR3 totals 15 residues. J gave up 4 bases and V 3 bases, and 5 bases lay outside the gene matches. Written as DNA, the CDR3 is TGTGCCAGCAGCGAGAGCGGGGGGGCAGCAGATACGCAGTATTTT. It codes for CASSESGGAADTQYF.

The chain employs TRBV7-9 and TRBJ2-1; TRBD1 matches 8 bases. Looked up from germline, CDR1 is SEHNR and CDR2 is FQNEAQ (reference sequence). V lost 5 bases and J lost 5; bases outside the gene matches: 5. This CDR3 spans 14 amino acids. The CDR3 DNA follows: TGTGCCAGCAGCCACCGGGACAGGAACAATGAGCAGTTCTTC. Residues: CASSHRDRNNEQFF.

This chain connects TRBV28 to TRBJ2-7; 7 nucleotides line up with TRBD2. The germline gives CDR1 MDHEN, CDR2 SYDVKM. The length of the CDR3 is 15 residues. The J segment lost 2 bases and the V segment lost 6 bases, leaving 10 bases of the junction unmatched. As DNA, the CDR3 is TGTGCCAGCAGCCGTGGGGCAGCGGGAACCTACGAGCAGTACTTC. Translated: CASSRGAAGTYEQYF.

The chain carries TRBV4-1 and TRBJ2-7; TRBD1 might be the D (6 bases). Germline assignment: CDR1 MGHRA and CDR2 YSYEKL. The CDR3 extends over 15 amino acids. Trimming removed 0 bases from V and 1 base from J, with 10 bases in between. CDR3 loop: CASSQDRGESYEQYF. The CDR3 DNA reads as TGCGCCAGCAGCCAAGACAGGGGCGAATCCTACGAGCAGTACTTC.

The CDR3 is CASMEAGKALNTEAFF. The DNA of the CDR3 is TGTGCCAGCATGGAGGCCGGCAAGGCCCTGAACACTGAAGCTTTCTTT. V gene TRBV7-3 combines with J gene TRBJ1-1; D not resolved. Trimming shortened V by 7 bases and J by 0 bases, and 18 bases separated the two germline ends. The CDR3 length is 16 residues. CDR1 is SGHTA, CDR2 FQGTGA, per germline.

The chain uses TRBV27 and TRBJ1-1, with 7 nucleotides matching TRBD1. V was clipped by 6 bases and J by 8 bases; unmatched bases: 9. This CDR3 has 13 amino acids. Looked up from germline, CDR1 is MNHEY and CDR2 is SMNVEV (reference sequence). CDR3 DNA: TGTGCCAGCAGACCTACAGGGGCCTTAGAAGCTTTCTTT. It is translated as CASRPTGALEAFF.